Reported below is one TCR beta chain. This entry is derived from a study of blood T cell repertoires in COVID-19. Overall study: From the United States, Italy and Spain came samples of acute and convalescent COVID-19. PBMCs, B-cell-depleted T cells, or T cells were the source of the cDNA or gDNA that made up the material.

Original handling: Estimation of nucleated cell counts was performed using reference gene primer amplification. Only in-frame clones appear in the TCRdb table, and some are missing; sequencing was by immunoSEQ multiplex PCR. The DNA was the basis for D and trimming; V, J and clone size are from that table. In the table there are under 350,000 clones, around 87% of which are singletons. Germline loops: CDR1 MNHEY, CDR2 SVGAGI. The CDR3 contains 14 residues. Trimming shortened V by 2 bases and J by 5 bases, and 12 bases separated the two germline ends. The V call is TRBV6-5, the J call TRBJ1-1; tentatively, D is TRBD1 (5 bases). The clonotype was recovered from a man between 65 and 79 years old with acute or convalescent COVID-19. Sequencing was done on a sample of peripheral blood. CDR3 bases: TGTGCCAGCAGTTACCGGGGGTCCGGTACTGAAGCTTTCTTT. Protein product: CASSYRGSGTEAFF.